This T cell receptor (beta chain) originates from a study of CD8 T cells in ankylosing spondylitis. The study's findings and limits: Relatively rare in peripheral blood, disease-linked clones were also CD8+.

Quantitative 5'-RACE with molecular barcodes produced the TCR beta libraries. TCRdb ran MiXCR on the 5' RACE reads and lists one entry per CDR3 protein. The sample lists 150,000 or so distinct CDR3 sequences; more than 9% were seen once. The CDR3 is made up of 16 amino acids. Germline V lookup: CDR1 SGHNT, CDR2 YYREEE (reference sequence). V dropped 0 bases and J dropped 4 bases, with 16 bases sitting between them. About this clonotype: Its antigen is as yet unknown.

Sequencing was done on a sample of blood, either unsorted or a sorted T cell fraction (not recorded which). The clonotype comes from a male donor with ankylosing spondylitis or in good health (not recorded which). The chain combines TRBV5-4 with TRBJ2-5; the D call may be TRBD1 or TRBD2 (5 bases each). CDR3: CASSLALGQRGETQYF. DNA of the CDR3: TGTGCCAGCAGCTTGGCGCTGGGCCAGAGGGGAGAGACCCAGTACTTC. The variable domain in full, completed from reference TRBV5-4 and TRBJ2-5, reads ETGVTQSPTHLIKTRGQQVTLRCSSQSGHNTVSWYQQALGQGPQFIFQYYREEENGRGNFPPRFSGLQFPNYSSELNVNALELDDSALYLCASSLALGQRGETQYFGPGTRLLVL.